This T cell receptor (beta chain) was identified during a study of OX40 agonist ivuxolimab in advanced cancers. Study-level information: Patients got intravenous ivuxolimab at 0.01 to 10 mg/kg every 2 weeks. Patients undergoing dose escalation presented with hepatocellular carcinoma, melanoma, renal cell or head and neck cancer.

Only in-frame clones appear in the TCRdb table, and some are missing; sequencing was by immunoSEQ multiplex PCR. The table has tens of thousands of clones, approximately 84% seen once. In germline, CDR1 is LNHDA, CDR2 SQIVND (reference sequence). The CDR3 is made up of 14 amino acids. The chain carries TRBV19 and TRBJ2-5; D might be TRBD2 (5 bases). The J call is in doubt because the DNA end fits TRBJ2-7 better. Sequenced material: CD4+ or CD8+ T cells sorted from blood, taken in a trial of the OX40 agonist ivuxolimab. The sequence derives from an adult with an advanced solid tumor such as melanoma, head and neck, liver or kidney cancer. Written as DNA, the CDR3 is TGTGCCAGTAGGTCTCTCGGGAACTCCTACGAGCAGTACTTC. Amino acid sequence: CASRSLGNSYEQYF.